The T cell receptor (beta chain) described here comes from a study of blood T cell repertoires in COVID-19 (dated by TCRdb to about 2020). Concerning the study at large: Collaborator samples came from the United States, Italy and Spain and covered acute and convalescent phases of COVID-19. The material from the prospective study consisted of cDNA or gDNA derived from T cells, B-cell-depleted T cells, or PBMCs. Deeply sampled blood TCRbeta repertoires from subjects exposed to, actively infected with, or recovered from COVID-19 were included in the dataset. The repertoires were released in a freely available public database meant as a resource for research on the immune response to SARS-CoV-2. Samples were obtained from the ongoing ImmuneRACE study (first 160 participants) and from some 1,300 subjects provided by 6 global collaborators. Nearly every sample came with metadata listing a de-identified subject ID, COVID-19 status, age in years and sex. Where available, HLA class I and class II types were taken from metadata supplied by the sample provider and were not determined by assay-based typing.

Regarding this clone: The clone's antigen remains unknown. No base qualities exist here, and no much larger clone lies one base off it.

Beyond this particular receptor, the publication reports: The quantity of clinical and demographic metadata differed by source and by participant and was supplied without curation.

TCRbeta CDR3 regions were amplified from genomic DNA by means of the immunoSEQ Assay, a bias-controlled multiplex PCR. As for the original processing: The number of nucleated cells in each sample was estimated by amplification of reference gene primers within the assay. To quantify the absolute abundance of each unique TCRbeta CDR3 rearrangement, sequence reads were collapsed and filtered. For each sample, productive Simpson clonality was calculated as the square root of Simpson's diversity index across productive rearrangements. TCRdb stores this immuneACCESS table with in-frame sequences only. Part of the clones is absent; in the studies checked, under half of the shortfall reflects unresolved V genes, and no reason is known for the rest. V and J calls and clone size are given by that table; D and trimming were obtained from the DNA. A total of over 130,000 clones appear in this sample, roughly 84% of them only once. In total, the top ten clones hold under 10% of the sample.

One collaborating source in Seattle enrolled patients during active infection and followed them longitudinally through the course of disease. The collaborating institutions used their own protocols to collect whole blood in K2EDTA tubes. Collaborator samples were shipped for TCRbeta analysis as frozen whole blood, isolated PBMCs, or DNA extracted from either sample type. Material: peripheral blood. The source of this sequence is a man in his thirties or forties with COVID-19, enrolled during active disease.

The CDR3 region: CASRPTGEGLAKNIQYF. The DNA sequence is as follows: TGTGCCAGCCGACCGACAGGGGAGGGGCTAGCCAAAAACATTCAGTACTTC. The rearranged chain carries TRBV27 and TRBJ2-4, with a tentative D gene TRBD1 over 8 matching bases. V is cut by 8 bases and J by 0 bases, and the space between the germline ends is 20 bases. Sequences MNHEY (CDR1) and SMNVEV (CDR2) are obtained from the germline V gene (reference sequence). The CDR3 runs 17 amino acids, cysteine and phenylalanine included. The DNA shown is the 51-base CDR3, in frame from base 1.